This is a list of T cell receptor beta chains from one sample in a study of radiotherapy plus CTLA-4 blockade in lung cancer. Method: immunoSEQ multiplex PCR; TCRdb's copy keeps in-frame clones and lacks some. This sample has 120,000 or so clones, with approximately 90% found just once. The sequenced sample was peripheral blood, obtained from a patient treated with radiotherapy plus ipilimumab. These receptors all come from a human donor with non-small cell lung cancer that progressed on radiotherapy plus ipilimumab. CDR3s include the opening cysteine and the closing phenylalanine or tryptophan. D genes are given only for firm matches. Clone size appears in some rows only: once, few, many, or a class for an expanded clone.

>TRBJ2-7|few|.|TRBV6-1
CASSGGLLAYEQYF
TGTGCCAGCAGTGGGGGACTCCTAGCCTACGAGCAGTACTTC
>TRBJ2-7|.|.|TRBV20-1
CSATQTDEQYF
TGCAGTGCTACTCAGACTGACGAGCAGTACTTC
>TRBJ1-4|few|TRBD1|TRBV9
CASSEGDSNEKLFF
TGTGCCAGCAGCGAGGGGGACAGTAATGAAAAACTGTTTTTT
>TRBJ1-1|.|.|TRBV19
CASSVTASTPEAFF
TGTGCCAGTAGCGTGACAGCCTCAACCCCTGAAGCTTTCTTT
>TRBJ2-7|.|TRBD2|TRBV18
CASSPPPLSGRTRAEQYF
TGTGCCAGCTCACCACCTCCTCTTAGCGGGAGGACAAGGGCCGAGCAGTACTTC
>TRBJ1-1|.|TRBD1|TRBV28
CASRSQGLVAFF
TGTGCCAGCAGGTCACAGGGGTTGGTGGCTTTCTTT
>TRBJ2-7|.|.|TRBV4-2
CASSQTGRGAGEQYF
TGTGCCAGCAGCCAGACAGGGAGGGGCGCCGGCGAGCAGTACTTC
>TRBJ1-5|.|.|TRBV7-3
CASSKGTDSNQPQHF
TGTGCCAGCAGCAAGGGGACGGATAGCAATCAGCCCCAGCATTTT
>TRBJ2-1|.|TRBD2|TRBV11-2
CASSKQPGGLASNEQFF
TGTGCCAGCAGCAAACAACCGGGAGGACTAGCCAGCAATGAGCAGTTCTTC
>TRBJ1-1|.|.|TRBV29-1
CSEEIIRVAFF
TGCAGCGAAGAAATTATAAGGGTGGCTTTCTTT
>TRBJ2-3|.|TRBD1|TRBV15
CATSRLQGSITDTQYF
TGTGCCACCAGCAGACTACAGGGGTCCATCACAGATACGCAGTATTTT
>TRBJ2-7|.|.|TRBV5-1
CASSFRLSSDSRSYEQYF
TGCGCCAGCAGCTTTCGGCTCAGTTCGGACAGCCGATCCTACGAGCAGTACTTC
>TRBJ2-1|.|.|TRBV19
CASSTRNEQFF
TGTGCCAGTAGCACGCGGAATGAGCAGTTCTTC
>TRBJ2-5|.|.|TRBV7-3
CASSLHPGGAVQETQYF
TGTGCCAGCAGCTTACACCCTGGAGGAGCGGTCCAAGAGACCCAGTACTTC
>TRBJ1-1|once|.|TRBV6-5
CASRPPGANTEAFF
TGTGCCAGCAGGCCGCCGGGAGCAAACACTGAAGCCTTCTTT
>TRBJ1-2|.|TRBD1|TRBV7-2
CASSLGQGAGYGYTF
TGTGCCAGCAGCTTAGGGCAGGGGGCCGGTTATGGCTACACCTTC
>TRBJ2-2|.|.|TRBV7-8
CASSLDFRAANTGELFF
TGTGCCAGCAGCTTAGATTTTAGGGCAGCGAACACCGGGGAGCTGTTTTTT
>TRBJ2-5|.|.|TRBV7-2
CASSEHVSGLVETQYF
TGTGCCAGCTCCGAACACGTCAGCGGGTTAGTAGAGACCCAGTACTTC
>TRBJ1-1|.|TRBD1|TRBV10-1
CASPQGEMNTEAFF
TGCGCCAGCCCCCAGGGGGAGATGAACACTGAAGCTTTCTTT
>TRBJ2-3|.|.|TRBV9
CASASRVRGTDTQYF
TGTGCCAGCGCCTCTCGGGTGCGTGGGACAGATACGCAGTATTTT
>TRBJ2-1|.|.|TRBV10-3
CAISKQGGSYNEQFF
TGTGCCATCAGTAAACAGGGTGGCTCCTACAATGAGCAGTTCTTC
>TRBJ2-4|.|TRBD2|TRBV19
CASSNQAGGIQYF
TGTGCCAGTAGTAATCAGGCGGGAGGCATTCAGTACTTC
>TRBJ2-2|.|.|TRBV7-3
CASSFDRNTGELFF
TGTGCCAGCAGCTTCGACAGGAACACCGGGGAGCTGTTTTTT